Listed below are T cell receptor beta chains from one sample, sequenced in a study of T cell responses to AZD1222 COVID-19 vaccine. Method: immunoSEQ multiplex PCR; TCRdb's copy keeps in-frame clones and lacks some. The sample lists more than 70,000 clones; under 95% were seen once. The material was peripheral blood, obtained 28 days after the second AZD1222 dose. The receptors here all came from an adult who received the AZD1222 COVID-19 vaccine. Each CDR3 is given with its conserved first and last residue. Fields, in order: CDR3 protein, CDR3 DNA, V gene, J gene, D gene, clone size. A D gene is named only where the DNA matches it firmly. The size of a clone is reported for some rows only, either as once, few or many, or as a class for expanded clones.

CASRDGDWYGYTF	TGTGCCAGCAGGGACGGAGATTGGTATGGCTACACCTTC	TRBV6-4	TRBJ1-2	.	.
CASSRLRDRDFNEQFF	TGTGCCAGCAGCCGCCTCCGGGACAGGGACTTCAATGAGCAGTTCTTC	TRBV3-1/TRBV3-2	TRBJ2-1	TRBD1	.
CASSWLAGSQETQYF	TGTGCCAGCAGTTGGCTAGCGGGGTCTCAAGAGACCCAGTACTTC	TRBV6-5	TRBJ2-5	TRBD2	.
CSASGAVNTEAFF	TGCAGTGCTAGTGGGGCGGTGAACACTGAAGCTTTCTTT	TRBV20-1	TRBJ1-1	.	.
CASRLGGLAFTDTQYF	TGTGCCAGCAGACTGGGGGGACTAGCGTTCACAGATACGCAGTATTTT	TRBV27	TRBJ2-3	TRBD2	.
CSVETSGKNIQYF	TGCAGCGTTGAAACTAGCGGCAAAAACATTCAGTACTTC	TRBV29-1	TRBJ2-4	TRBD2	.
CASSVPSGNNEQFF	TGTGCCAGCAGTGTCCCTTCGGGCAACAATGAGCAGTTCTTC	TRBV28	TRBJ2-1	.	.
CASSSLIRADQPQHF	TGTGCCAGTAGTAGCCTGATAAGGGCAGATCAGCCCCAGCATTTT	TRBV19	TRBJ1-5	.	.
CASSFSGGTEAFF	TGTGCCAGCAGTTTTAGCGGGGGCACTGAAGCTTTCTTT	TRBV12-3/TRBV12-4	TRBJ1-1	.	once
CASSYGLAGVSDTQYF	TGCGCCAGCAGCTACGGACTAGCGGGAGTATCGGATACGCAGTATTTT	TRBV5-1	TRBJ2-3	TRBD2	.
CASSLRDGYNQPQHF	TGCGCCAGCAGCCTCCGGGACGGCTATAATCAGCCCCAGCATTTT	TRBV4-3	TRBJ1-5	.	.
CASSSPYGELFF	TGCGCCAGCAGCTCCCCGTACGGAGAACTGTTTTTT	TRBV5-1	TRBJ1-4	.	.
CASSSQPLQGFSNTEAFF	TGTGCCAGCAGCTCCCAGCCTTTACAGGGATTCTCGAACACTGAAGCTTTCTTT	TRBV7-3	TRBJ1-1	.	.
CASSGTSGNNEQFF	TGTGCCAGCAGTGGGACTAGCGGCAACAATGAGCAGTTCTTC	TRBV9	TRBJ2-1	TRBD2	.
CASFRGEISYNEQFF	TGTGCCAGTTTCCGGGGGGAAATATCCTACAATGAGCAGTTCTTC	TRBV7-9	TRBJ2-1	TRBD2	.
CASSVVGVDQPQHF	TGTGCCAGTAGTGTAGTTGGGGTCGATCAGCCCCAGCATTTT	TRBV19	TRBJ1-5	.	.
CASSSRLAGPYEQYF	TGTGCCAGCAGTTCTCGACTAGCGGGACCCTACGAGCAGTACTTC	TRBV6-5	TRBJ2-7	TRBD2	.
CASSERNSPLHF	TGTGCCAGCAGCGAGAGGAATTCACCCCTCCACTTT	TRBV5-5	TRBJ1-6	.	.
CASTTGLGSPLHF	TGTGCCAGCACGACGGGGTTGGGTTCACCCCTCCACTTT	TRBV27	TRBJ1-6	.	.
CASSQEGAGDYNEQFF	TGTGCCAGCAGCCAAGAAGGTGCAGGGGACTACAATGAGCAGTTCTTC	TRBV3-1/TRBV3-2	TRBJ2-1	.	.
CASSVDGQGGQPQHF	TGTGCCAGCAGCGTAGATGGACAGGGTGGTCAGCCCCAGCATTTT	TRBV9	TRBJ1-5	TRBD1	.
CASSPSGTGIAYEQYF	TGTGCCAGCAGTCCCTCCGGGACAGGGATAGCCTACGAGCAGTACTTC	TRBV28	TRBJ2-7	TRBD1	.
CASSSGQAYTDTQYF	TGTGCCAGCAGCTCCGGACAGGCCTACACAGATACGCAGTATTTT	TRBV7-9	TRBJ2-3	TRBD1	.
CASSIAREPPYEQYF	TGTGCCAGTAGTATAGCAAGGGAGCCCCCCTACGAGCAGTACTTC	TRBV19	TRBJ2-7	.	.
CASSLGTNAYEQYF	TGCGCCAGCAGCCTCGGGACCAACGCCTACGAGCAGTACTTC	TRBV10-1	TRBJ2-7	.	once